A selection of T cell receptor beta chains follows, all from one sample in a study of graft-versus-host responses after intestinal transplantation. Antigens of these TCRs are unknown. Repertoires were generated with immunoSEQ multiplex PCR, while TCRdb's copy carries only in-frame clones and drops some. The table lists about 120,000 clones, around nine tenths of them singletons. The sequencing here drew on unstimulated CD4+ T cells sorted from spleen or lymph node cells, taken before intestinal transplant. All receptors derive from a human donor who received an intestinal transplant. The CDR3 runs from the conserved cysteine through the conserved F or W. The order of the fields is J gene, D gene, clone size, V gene, CDR3 length, CDR3 protein, CDR3 DNA. A D gene is named only where the DNA matches it firmly. The size entry is marked missing in some rows and otherwise reads once, few, many or a size class.

J gene: TRBJ1-5
D gene: NA
clone size: NA
V gene: TRBV15
CDR3 length: 17
CDR3 protein: CATSRDQGTIRNQPQHF
CDR3 DNA: TGTGCCACCAGCAGAGACCAGGGTACAATACGCAATCAGCCCCAGCATTTT

J gene: TRBJ2-7
D gene: NA
clone size: NA
V gene: TRBV10-3
CDR3 length: 13
CDR3 protein: CATTSRTYNEQYF
CDR3 DNA: TGTGCCACCACATCCAGGACTTACAACGAGCAGTACTTC

J gene: TRBJ1-4
D gene: TRBD1
clone size: NA
V gene: TRBV28
CDR3 length: 15
CDR3 protein: CASRLPGGFNEKLFF
CDR3 DNA: TGTGCCAGCCGTCTGCCAGGGGGATTTAATGAAAAACTGTTTTTT

J gene: TRBJ1-5
D gene: NA
clone size: NA
V gene: TRBV2
CDR3 length: 13
CDR3 protein: CASSVGAGQPQHF
CDR3 DNA: TGTGCCAGCAGTGTTGGGGCTGGGCAGCCCCAGCATTTT

J gene: TRBJ2-6
D gene: TRBD1
clone size: NA
V gene: TRBV6-6
CDR3 length: 16
CDR3 protein: CASSYSRDRVTNVLTF
CDR3 DNA: TGTGCCAGCAGTTACTCCCGGGACAGGGTGACCAACGTCCTGACTTTC

J gene: TRBJ2-1
D gene: NA
clone size: NA
V gene: TRBV6-1
CDR3 length: 12
CDR3 protein: CASSDGLNGSVF
CDR3 DNA: TGTGCCAGCAGTGACGGGCTAAATGGGAGCGTCTTC

J gene: TRBJ1-1
D gene: TRBD1
clone size: NA
V gene: TRBV6-5
CDR3 length: 14
CDR3 protein: CASRKDRGSTEAFF
CDR3 DNA: TGTGCCAGCAGGAAGGACAGGGGCTCCACTGAAGCTTTCTTT

J gene: TRBJ1-3
D gene: TRBD1
clone size: once
V gene: TRBV7-9
CDR3 length: 14
CDR3 protein: CAGSDRAKLNTIYF
CDR3 DNA: TGTGCCGGCTCGGACAGGGCCAAATTAAACACCATATATTTT

J gene: TRBJ2-3
D gene: NA
clone size: NA
V gene: TRBV7-9
CDR3 length: 15
CDR3 protein: CASSLRQGNTDTQYF
CDR3 DNA: TGTGCCAGCAGCTTGAGGCAGGGAAACACAGATACGCAGTATTTT

J gene: TRBJ1-2
D gene: NA
clone size: once
V gene: TRBV28
CDR3 length: 15
CDR3 protein: CASSWGGGPNYGYTF
CDR3 DNA: TGTGCCAGCAGTTGGGGGGGCGGACCTAACTATGGCTACACCTTC

J gene: TRBJ1-4
D gene: NA
clone size: NA
V gene: TRBV12-1
CDR3 length: 16
CDR3 protein: CASSLGPGPGGEKLFF
CDR3 DNA: TGTGCCAGCAGCCTAGGCCCAGGACCGGGGGGGGAAAAACTGTTTTTT

J gene: TRBJ2-1
D gene: NA
clone size: NA
V gene: TRBV7-2
CDR3 length: 14
CDR3 protein: CASTLGSSYNEQFF
CDR3 DNA: TGTGCCAGCACCCTCGGGTCCTCCTACAATGAGCAGTTCTTC

J gene: TRBJ1-2
D gene: TRBD1
clone size: NA
V gene: TRBV4-1
CDR3 length: 14
CDR3 protein: CASSHPTGNYGYTF
CDR3 DNA: TGCGCCAGCAGCCACCCGACAGGGAACTATGGCTACACCTTC

J gene: TRBJ2-1
D gene: TRBD2
clone size: NA
V gene: TRBV7-2
CDR3 length: 15
CDR3 protein: CASSLVAGVYNEQFF
CDR3 DNA: TGTGCCAGCAGCTTAGTAGCGGGGGTCTACAATGAGCAGTTCTTC

J gene: TRBJ2-1
D gene: NA
clone size: NA
V gene: TRBV27
CDR3 length: 16
CDR3 protein: CASSFARAYGGNEQFF
CDR3 DNA: TGTGCCAGCAGTTTCGCCCGGGCGTACGGGGGCAATGAGCAGTTCTTC

J gene: TRBJ1-2
D gene: NA
clone size: NA
V gene: TRBV7-2
CDR3 length: 14
CDR3 protein: CASSLAAHDYGYTF
CDR3 DNA: TGTGCCAGCAGCTTAGCGGCACATGACTATGGCTACACCTTC

J gene: TRBJ2-1
D gene: TRBD2
clone size: NA
V gene: TRBV7-3
CDR3 length: 16
CDR3 protein: CASSFTSGASYNEQFF
CDR3 DNA: TGTGCCAGCAGCTTCACTAGCGGGGCGTCTTACAATGAGCAGTTCTTC

J gene: TRBJ2-3
D gene: TRBD2
clone size: NA
V gene: TRBV9
CDR3 length: 15
CDR3 protein: CASSPQTSGTDTQYF
CDR3 DNA: TGTGCCAGCAGCCCTCAGACTAGCGGCACAGATACGCAGTATTTT